The clone carrying this TCR beta chain was observed a single time. Its matching antigen is unknown. The CDR3 is 15 residues long. Germline assignment: CDR1 LGHNA and CDR2 YSLEER. The ends lost 5 bases at V and 4 bases at J; junction bases unmatched: 7. These data come from a study of cytomegalovirus exposure and HLA in healthy donors. Study-level results: Within an earlier analysis, most TCR beta V segments proved productive either about 90% or about 30% of the time. According to a later analysis, donors in an Asian-associated ancestry cluster reportedly had fewer N-insertions than the roughly 720-donor mean.

This PCR relied on a set of 60 Vbeta primers and 13 Jbeta primers. Sequencing used immunoSEQ multiplex PCR; TCRdb keeps in-frame clones, though not all of them. Of 150,000 to 200,000 clones detected, about 84% appear once; the ten largest clones hold 3% to 4%. The sample comprised PBMCs. This rearrangement joins TRBV4-3 to TRBJ1-2; 10 bases fit TRBD1. The source is a man aged 50 or older in good health and CMV-seronegative. The CDR3 loop reads CASSAPGQGIYGYTF. For the CDR3, the DNA is TGCGCCAGCAGCGCACCGGGACAGGGGATCTATGGCTACACCTTC.